One sample yielded the 22 T cell receptor beta chains listed below, sequenced in a study of human T cells and chemical hapten exposure. Time point here: pre-sensitization, week 0. Indicated treatment: therapeutic diphenylcyclopropenone sensitization with weekly scalp DPC. In TCRdb, the RACE reads were re-called with MiXCR into one record per CDR3 protein. Of 85,000 to 120,000 distinct CDR3 sequences listed, 12% are singletons. Sequenced here: whole blood, sampled in connection with sensitization to the hapten diphenylcyclopropenone (DPC). These TCRs come from a woman in her fifties or sixties with alopecia areata. Some clones in this sample may be carry-over from other donors' samples.

Many counts were recorded for this clonotype. The genes are TRBV2 and TRBJ2-3; 8 bases align to TRBD2. V was pared by 8 bases and J by 4 bases, with 8 bases of the junction left unmatched. CDR3 length equals 14 residues. Germline V gene data show CDR1 as SNHLY and CDR2 as FYNNEI. Written as DNA, the CDR3 is TGTGCCAGCGATGAGCGGGGGTGGGCAGATACGCAGTATTTT. It specifies CASDERGWADTQYF.

The rearrangement joins TRBV6-2 or TRBV6-3 to TRBJ2-7; 8 bases agree with TRBD1. Germline V lookup: CDR1 MNHEY, CDR2 SVGEGT. J was trimmed by 0 bases and V by 2 bases; bases with no gene match: 6. The CDR3 sequence is 16 residues long. CDR3 region: CASSYLPGGVSYEQYF. CDR3 coding DNA: TGTGCCAGCAGTTACCTCCCAGGGGGCGTCTCCTACGAGCAGTACTTC.

This sequence joins TRBV7-8 and TRBJ1-1; no firm D call. Trimming stripped 1 base from V and 6 bases from J, with 3 bases between. The CDR3 is made up of 11 amino acids. Germline assignment: CDR1 SGHVS and CDR2 FQNEAQ. In DNA form, the CDR3 reads TGTGCCAGCAGCTTAGTGGCTGAAGCTTTCTTT. It specifies CASSLVAEAFF. The full variable domain, in which reference TRBV7-8 and TRBJ1-1 provide the parts outside the CDR3, is GAGVSQSPRYKVAKRGQDVALRCDPISGHVSLFWYQQALGQGPEFLTYFQNEAQLDKSGLPSDRFFAERPEGSVSTLKIQRTQQEDSAVYLCASSLVAEAFFGQGTRLTVV.

The table lists this clonotype with many counts. This chain uses TRBV7-6 with TRBJ1-1; 8 bases line up with TRBD1. CDR1 and CDR2 from the germline V gene are SGHVS and FNYEAQ. Unmatched junction bases numbered 4, after V lost 1 base and J lost 0 bases. The CDR3 runs 16 residues. This CDR3 is CASSLGRDRMNTEAFF. The CDR3 bases are TGTGCCAGCAGCTTAGGCAGGGACAGGATGAACACTGAAGCTTTCTTT.

The chain joins TRBV29-1 to TRBJ1-2, with D possibly TRBD1 on 5 matching bases. Trimming pared 5 bases from V and 6 bases from J, leaving 25 bases between. The CDR3 has 16 residues. Germline assignment: CDR1 SQVTM and CDR2 ANQGSEA. CDR3 DNA: TGCAGCGTTCCCCGGGACGACACCGCCCGAGGTCATGGCTACACCTTC. This gives the protein CSVPRDDTARGHGYTF. Complete variable domain (other parts from reference TRBV29-1 and TRBJ1-2): SAVISQKPSRDICQRGTSLTIQCQVDSQVTMMFWYRQQPGQSLTLIATANQGSEATYESGFVIDKFPISRPNLTFSTLTVSNMSPEDSSIYLCSVPRDDTARGHGYTFGSGTRLTVV.

This chain links TRBV28 with TRBJ2-2; a possible D gene is TRBD1 (5 bases). The CDR3 has 17 residues. V was trimmed by 5 bases and J by 5 bases, leaving 21 bases between them. CDR1 MDHEN and CDR2 SYDVKM come from the germline V gene. CDR3 DNA: TGTGCCAGCAGTCCCCAGACAGAAGGGGTTGGGACCGGGGAGCTGTTTTTT. Amino acids: CASSPQTEGVGTGELFF. The full variable domain, in which reference TRBV28 and TRBJ2-2 provide the parts outside the CDR3, is DVKVTQSSRYLVKRTGEKVFLECVQDMDHENMFWYRQDPGLGLRLIYFSYDVKMKEKGDIPEGYSVSREKKERFSLILESASTNQTSMYLCASSPQTEGVGTGELFFGEGSRLTVL.

Ten or more counts support this clonotype. The V gene is TRBV18, the J gene TRBJ2-3, with unresolved D. Trimming took 5 bases from V and 5 from J, leaving 8 bases between them. The CDR3 is made up of 12 amino acids. The germline CDR1 and CDR2 sequences are KGHSH and LQKENI. In DNA, the CDR3 is TGTGCCAGCTCAGTCTTCTTAGATACGCAGTATTTT. It specifies CASSVFLDTQYF.

The chain joins TRBV6-6 to TRBJ2-7; D uncertain. V was cut by 5 bases and J by 4 bases, with 9 bases left in between. From germline, CDR1 is MNHNY and CDR2 SVGAGI (reference sequence). The CDR3 has 12 residues. CDR3 in DNA: TGTGCCAGCAGTCAGCAAACTTACGAGCAGTACTTC. It is translated as CASSQQTYEQYF.

This clonotype came up many times. The J gene is TRBJ1-1, the V gene TRBV28; 7 bases match TRBD1. The CDR3 loop spans 13 amino acids. After removal of 8 bases from V and 6 bases from J, the junction contained 9 bases not matched to a gene. From germline, CDR1 is MDHEN and CDR2 SYDVKM. The CDR3: CASRIQGRSEAFF. CDR3 nucleotides: TGTGCCAGCCGAATACAGGGGAGGTCTGAAGCTTTCTTT.

The V and J genes are TRBV11-2 and TRBJ2-1, with unresolved D. The CDR3 is 12 residues long. Looked up from germline, CDR1 is SGHAT and CDR2 is FQNNGV. V lost 8 bases, J lost 3 bases, and 8 bases lay in between. The DNA of the CDR3 is TGTGCCAGCGGGGAATACTACAATGAGCAGTTCTTC. It yields the protein CASGEYYNEQFF.

This clonotype was counted only a few times. The rearrangement uses TRBV12-3 or TRBV12-4 and TRBJ2-5; 14 bases are shared with TRBD2. This CDR3 contains 15 residues. The ends lost 8 bases at V and 4 bases at J; junction bases unmatched: 6. CDR3 DNA sequence: TGTGCCAGCGGGACTAGCGGGAGCAGTGTAGAGACCCAGTACTTC. Translation gives CASGTSGSSVETQYF.

The chain employs TRBV7-2 and TRBJ2-1; D might be TRBD1 or TRBD2, each matching 5 bases. This CDR3 has 13 amino acids. The germline V gene encodes CDR1 SGHTA and CDR2 FQGNSA. The V end was cut by 3 bases, the J end by 8 bases, with 11 bases between. The CDR3 bases are TGTGCCAGCAGCTTGGGGGTTGGCTATGAGCAGTTCTTC. Translation: CASSLGVGYEQFF.

The V gene is TRBV7-6, the J gene TRBJ1-4, with D unresolved. This CDR3 region has 12 residues. CDR1 is SGHVS, CDR2 FNYEAQ, per germline. Trimming cost V 4 bases and J 8 bases, with 8 bases left between them. The CDR3 protein is CASSSVGEKLFF. The CDR3 coding sequence is TGTGCCAGCAGCTCCGTAGGGGAAAAACTGTTTTTT.

The DNA for the CDR3 is TGTGCCAGCGCTGGCGGGGACAGGTTCCTTCTTAATTCACCCCTCCACTTT. Amino acids: CASAGGDRFLLNSPLHF. This chain connects TRBV19 to TRBJ1-6, with 8 bases aligning to TRBD1. This CDR3 has 17 residues. Germline lookup yields CDR1 LNHDA and CDR2 SQIVND (reference sequence). Trimming removed 9 bases from V and 6 bases from J; junction bases left unmatched: 16.

The J gene is TRBJ1-3, the V gene TRBV6-5; unclear D gene. V was pared by 0 bases and J by 0 bases, with 12 bases between. This CDR3 region has 17 residues. Germline-derived CDR1 and CDR2 are MNHEY and SVGAGI. As DNA, the CDR3 is TGTGCCAGCAGTTACTCCCCACGGCCAGACTCTGGAAACACCATATATTTT. Translated: CASSYSPRPDSGNTIYF.

The sample holds a few counts of this clonotype. This chain uses TRBV28 with TRBJ1-2; 7 bases are a match to TRBD1. Germline CDR1 is MDHEN and CDR2 is SYDVKM. The CDR3 extends over 15 amino acids. J was trimmed by 4 bases and V by 6 bases; bases with no gene match: 11. The DNA of the CDR3 is TGTGCCAGCAGGTCCCCCGGGACAGCGGTCTATGGCTACACCTTC. It translates to CASRSPGTAVYGYTF.

The chain links TRBV20-1 to TRBJ2-2, with a weak D call TRBD2 (6 bases). In germline, CDR1 is DFQATT, CDR2 SNEGSKA (reference sequence). The CDR3 runs 12 residues. V was trimmed by 5 bases and J by 5 bases, leaving 9 bases between them. Here the CDR3 reads CSAPRGTGELFF. The CDR3 nucleotides read TGCAGTGCTCCACGGGGGACCGGGGAGCTGTTTTTT.

The V gene is TRBV19, the J gene TRBJ1-2; D perhaps matches TRBD1 (5 bases). Per the germline V gene, CDR1 is LNHDA and CDR2 is SQIVND (reference sequence). The CDR3 runs 14 residues. Trimming shortened V by 7 bases and J by 3 bases, and 15 bases separated the two germline ends. Written as DNA, the CDR3 is TGTGCCAGTAAAAGCACTGGACAAGACTATGGCTACACCTTC. This codes for CASKSTGQDYGYTF.

V usage is TRBV20-1 and J usage is TRBJ2-7; TRBD1 aligns across 8 bases. With 3 bases clipped from V and 0 bases from J, the junction kept 7 bases outside the gene matches. Germline CDR1 and CDR2: DFQATT and SNEGSKA (reference sequence). This CDR3 contains 15 residues. CDR3 nucleotide sequence: TGCAGTGCTAGCGGAGCAGGGGGCTACTCCTACGAGCAGTACTTC. It yields the protein CSASGAGGYSYEQYF.

This clonotype was detected only a few times. The chain recombines TRBV3-1 with TRBJ2-3; TRBD2 might be the D (7 bases). Germline V lookup: CDR1 LGHDT, CDR2 YNNKEL (reference sequence). V gave up 4 bases and J gave up 6 bases, with 20 bases separating them. The CDR3 has 16 residues. In nucleotides, the CDR3 is TGTGCCAGCAGCCGGAGAGCCGGGGGGCTTAGGGATACGCAGTATTTT. Amino acids: CASSRRAGGLRDTQYF.

This clonotype came up many times. The chain has TRBV29-1 and TRBJ2-3, with D uncertain. This CDR3 contains 13 residues. With 1 base removed from V and 5 bases from J, the gap between germline ends came to 10 bases. Germline values: CDR1 SQVTM, CDR2 ANQGSEA. CDR3 sequence: CSVEAQDLDTQYF. CDR3 coding DNA: TGCAGCGTTGAAGCCCAGGATTTAGATACGCAGTATTTT.

The chain recombines TRBV7-2 with TRBJ2-3; D ambiguous. Trimming took 2 bases from V and 3 from J, leaving 12 bases between them. The CDR3 sequence is 15 residues long. The germline gives CDR1 SGHTA, CDR2 FQGNSA. CDR3 in amino acids: CASSLSSVRTDTQYF. CDR3 nucleotide sequence: TGTGCCAGCAGCTTAAGTTCAGTTCGGACAGATACGCAGTATTTT.